These 11 T cell receptor beta chains came from one sample sequenced in a study of memory CD4+ T cells and cytomegalovirus serostatus. The protocol was immunoSEQ multiplex PCR, while the TCRdb copy is restricted to in-frame clones and leaves out a portion. This table has around 41,000 clones, around 78% appearing once. The sort gate was single viable CD3+CD4+CD8-CD45RO+ cells for memory CD4+ T cells. Sequences were obtained from memory CD4+ T cells from blood. The source of these receptors is an adult in good health and CMV-seronegative.

This chain links TRBV7-3 with TRBJ2-2, with 7 bases lining up with TRBD1. Germline lookup yields CDR1 SGHTA and CDR2 FQGTGA. The CDR3 has 14 residues. V shed 5 bases, J shed 1 base, and the junction held 1 base outside the gene matches. The DNA of the CDR3 is TGTGCCAGCAGCCGGACAGGGAACACCGGGGAGCTGTTTTTT. Residues: CASSRTGNTGELFF.

This chain links TRBV7-9 with TRBJ1-1, with 7 bases matching TRBD1. The CDR3 has 13 residues. Trimming removed 4 bases from V and 4 bases from J; junction bases left unmatched: 3. The germline CDR1 and CDR2 sequences are SEHNR and FQNEAQ (reference sequence). In nucleotides, the CDR3 is TGTGCCAGCAGCTCGGGACAGCTCACTGAAGCTTTCTTT. As protein: CASSSGQLTEAFF.

This chain links TRBV5-8 with TRBJ2-1; unclear D gene. Germline CDR1 and CDR2: SGHTS and YDEGEE. The V gene lost 6 bases and the J gene lost 2 bases, with 15 bases spanning the gap. This CDR3 is 15 amino acids long. For the CDR3, the DNA is TGTGCCAGCAACGTAGGGCCTGCCCCCTACAATGAGCAGTTCTTC. It yields the protein CASNVGPAPYNEQFF.

The chain is built from TRBV5-6 and TRBJ1-2; the D gene is possibly TRBD1 (5 bases). This CDR3 contains 15 residues. V lost 1 base to trimming and J lost 2 bases, with 12 bases between them. CDR1 and CDR2 (germline): SGHDT, YYEEEE. CDR3 sequence: CASSLFVRDNYGYTF. As DNA, the CDR3 is TGTGCCAGCAGCTTGTTTGTCAGGGACAACTATGGCTACACCTTC.

This chain links TRBV11-2 with TRBJ2-7, with a weak D call TRBD2 (6 bases). This CDR3 spans 15 amino acids. Trimming left V 0 bases short and J 9 bases short, with 18 bases between. Germline V gene sequence: CDR1 SGHAT, CDR2 FQNNGV. The CDR3 DNA sequence: TGTGCCAGCAGCTTAGACGGGAGAGAGTTGGTACGGCAGTACTTC. Translated: CASSLDGRELVRQYF.

The CDR3 nucleotides read TGTGCCAGCAGTGCATCGACAGGAGACTATGGCTACACCTTC. Translated, it gives CASSASTGDYGYTF. This chain uses TRBV28 with TRBJ1-2; perhaps TRBD1 as D (6 bases). V was cut by 5 bases and J by 3 bases, with 13 bases left in between. This CDR3 spans 14 amino acids. Germline V lookup: CDR1 MDHEN, CDR2 SYDVKM.

V gene TRBV15 combines with J gene TRBJ1-1; D gene uncertain. The CDR3 totals 14 residues. CDR1 and CDR2 from the germline V gene are LNHNV and YYDKDF (reference sequence). The V end lost 8 bases, the J end lost 4 bases, and 17 bases lay between the germline ends. Here the CDR3 DNA reads TGTGCCACCGGTCTCCGGGCACCGAGCACTGAAGCTTTCTTT. Translated, it gives CATGLRAPSTEAFF.

V gene TRBV5-1 combines with J gene TRBJ2-7, with D unresolved. Germline CDR1 is SGHRS and CDR2 is YFSETQ. This CDR3 has 16 amino acids. V was cut by 2 bases and J by 5 bases, with 20 bases left in between. CDR3 loop: CASSFRPELSGDEQYF. The CDR3 bases are TGCGCCAGCAGCTTCCGGCCGGAACTCTCAGGCGACGAGCAGTACTTC.

The chain combines TRBV30 with TRBJ2-5; TRBD2 is a possible D gene (6 bases). V was cut by 2 bases and J by 4 bases, with 14 bases left in between. This CDR3 spans 14 amino acids. The germline gives CDR1 GTSNPN, CDR2 SVGIG (reference sequence). DNA of the CDR3: TGTGCCTGGAGTCTCGGGGGTGGGGGAGAGACCCAGTACTTC. Residues: CAWSLGGGGETQYF.

This chain connects TRBV7-2 to TRBJ1-2; D remains unclear. Germline CDR1 and CDR2: SGHTA and FQGNSA. Trimming removed 4 bases from V and 2 bases from J, with 17 bases in between. The CDR3 sequence is 16 residues long. The CDR3 DNA sequence: TGTGCCAGCAGCTCCCCCCTTGTCAGTAAGAACTATGGCTACACCTTC. Translated: CASSSPLVSKNYGYTF.

The chain uses TRBV6-5 and TRBJ2-2, with D perhaps assigned TRBD1 or TRBD2 (5 bases each). CDR3 length: 15 amino acids. The germline CDR1 and CDR2 sequences are MNHEY and SVGAGI. Trimming took off 5 bases at V and 3 bases at J, with 13 bases between the two ends. The CDR3 DNA is TGTGCCAGCAGTAAAGGGACCATTTACACCGGGGAGCTGTTTTTT. It codes for CASSKGTIYTGELFF.